The 15 T cell receptor beta chains in this list originate from one sample, sequenced in a study of blood T cell repertoires in COVID-19. The protocol was immunoSEQ multiplex PCR, while the TCRdb copy is restricted to in-frame clones and leaves out a portion. The table has 60,000 to 85,000 clones, roughly 80% seen once. Material: peripheral blood. These receptors were obtained from a man aged 80 or over with acute or convalescent COVID-19.

The V and J genes are TRBV12-3 or TRBV12-4 and TRBJ1-2; possibly TRBD1 for D (6 bases). Deletions cut 6 bases from V and 5 bases from J, with 7 bases between. This CDR3 spans 11 amino acids. In nucleotides, the CDR3 is TGTGCCAGCAGCAGGGGTTATGGCTACACCTTC. Its protein is CASSRGYGYTF.

The chain is built from TRBV2 and TRBJ1-3; 10 nucleotides line up with TRBD1. This CDR3 is 16 amino acids long. CDR1 SNHLY and CDR2 FYNNEI come from the germline V gene. J gave up 4 bases and V 5 bases, and 8 bases lay outside the gene matches. The CDR3 loop reads CASSSDRGHSGNTIYF. The CDR3 nucleotides are TGTGCCAGCAGTTCCGACAGGGGGCATTCGGGAAACACCATATATTTT.

J is TRBJ2-6 and V is TRBV7-9; D call uncertain. Trimming removed 4 bases at V and 0 bases at J, with 13 bases between. There are 17 residues in the CDR3. The germline gives CDR1 SEHNR, CDR2 FQNEAQ (reference sequence). The CDR3: CASSSRWAASGANVLTF. The DNA for the CDR3 is TGTGCCAGCAGCTCCCGCTGGGCAGCCTCTGGGGCCAACGTCCTGACTTTC. Full variable domain (missing parts from reference TRBV7-9 and TRBJ2-6): DTGVSQNPRHKITKRGQNVTFRCDPISEHNRLYWYRQTLGQGPEFLTYFQNEAQLEKSRLLSDRFSAERPKGSFSTLEIQRTEQGDSAMYLCASSSRWAASGANVLTFGAGSRLTVL.

The J gene is TRBJ1-4, the V gene TRBV28; D is unclear. CDR3 length: 11 amino acids. Looked up from germline, CDR1 is MDHEN and CDR2 is SYDVKM. The V and J ends lost 11 bases and 5 bases respectively, with 9 bases between them. CDR3 residues: CADGVNEKLFF. CDR3 coding DNA: TGTGCCGACGGGGTGAATGAAAAACTGTTTTTT.

This CDR3 is CASSLVAGIGNTIYF. The CDR3 DNA sequence: TGTGCCAGCAGCTTAGTGGCAGGGATCGGAAACACCATATATTTT. The chain carries TRBV11-2 and TRBJ1-3; D may be TRBD1 (5 bases). The germline V gene encodes CDR1 SGHAT and CDR2 FQNNGV. Between the trimmed V and J ends, which lost 1 base and 4 bases, there was a span of 11 bases. The CDR3 runs 15 residues.

The CDR3 nucleotides read TGTGCCAGCAGCCCTTCAGACAGGGTGGGCGAGCAGTACTTC. Amino acids: CASSPSDRVGEQYF. The V call is TRBV11-1, the J call TRBJ2-7; TRBD1 agrees at 7 bases. Germline V lookup: CDR1 SGHAT, CDR2 FQDESV (reference sequence). This CDR3 is built from 14 residues. Trimming removed 5 bases from V and 6 bases from J; junction bases left unmatched: 10.

The rearrangement links TRBV15 to TRBJ1-6; possible D gene TRBD1, 6 bases. From germline, CDR1 is LNHNV and CDR2 YYDKDF (reference sequence). The CDR3 has 14 amino acids. V dropped 2 bases and J dropped 11 bases, with 13 bases sitting between them. DNA for the CDR3: TGTGCCACCAGCAGAACTCAACAGGGTCCACCCCTCCACTTT. It translates to CATSRTQQGPPLHF. Based on the CDR3 plus reference TRBV15 and TRBJ1-6, the full variable domain is DAMVIQNPRYQVTQFGKPVTLSCSQTLNHNVMYWYQQKSSQAPKLLFHYYDKDFNNEADTPDNFQSRRPNTSFCFLDIRSPGLGDTAMYLCATSRTQQGPPLHFGNGTRLTVT.

The chain links TRBV3-1 (or the pseudogene TRBV3-2) to TRBJ1-1; 12 bases line up with TRBD1. The length of the CDR3 is 17 residues. Trimming took 6 bases from V and 7 from J; bases not matched to a gene: 15. Germline V gene lookup returns CDR1 LGHDT and CDR2 YNNKEL (reference sequence). Here the CDR3 DNA reads TGTGCCAGCAGTCCCCGGGACAGGGGGCGTTTTTCGGGTGAAGCTTTCTTT. This codes for CASSPRDRGRFSGEAFF.

This clone was counted a few times. The chain links TRBV7-2 to TRBJ1-5; D uncertain. Germline V gene sequence: CDR1 SGHTA, CDR2 FQGNSA. Trimming removed 2 bases at V and 5 bases at J, with 13 bases between. The CDR3 extends over 15 amino acids. CDR3 sequence (DNA): TGTGCCAGCAGCTTACAGAGGGTGAAAGATCAGCCCCAGCATTTT. It encodes CASSLQRVKDQPQHF.

J is TRBJ2-7 and V is TRBV19, with a possible D match to TRBD1 (5 bases). Trimming shortened V by 5 bases and J by 0 bases, and 11 bases separated the two germline ends. This CDR3 region has 14 residues. Germline V gene data show CDR1 as LNHDA and CDR2 as SQIVND (reference sequence). In DNA form, the CDR3 reads TGTGCCAGTAGTGTCGGACATAGCTCCTACGAGCAGTACTTC. Translating it yields CASSVGHSSYEQYF.

The chain employs TRBV28 and TRBJ2-1, with TRBD1 identical over 10 bases. This CDR3 region has 16 residues. The trim removed 1 base at V and 3 bases at J, leaving 3 bases unmatched. In germline, CDR1 is MDHEN, CDR2 SYDVKM. Written as DNA, the CDR3 is TGTGCCAGCAGTTTATTTCGGGACAGGGGCTACAATGAGCAGTTCTTC. Translation: CASSLFRDRGYNEQFF.

This chain links TRBV7-9 with TRBJ1-1; TRBD1 is a possible D gene (5 bases). V lost 2 bases and J lost 0, with 13 bases in between. Germline values: CDR1 SEHNR, CDR2 FQNEAQ (reference sequence). CDR3 length: 16 amino acids. DNA of the CDR3: TGTGCCAGCAGCTTATACGGAGACAGAATGAACACTGAAGCTTTCTTT. Translated: CASSLYGDRMNTEAFF.

DNA for the CDR3: TGTGCCAGCAGCCCCCAGGGGGTGAGGGACGGGGGCTACACCTTC. Its translation is CASSPQGVRDGGYTF. The V call is TRBV7-3, the J call TRBJ1-2; TRBD1 matches at 7 bases. Per germline, CDR1 SGHTA and CDR2 FQGTGA. V was pared by 5 bases and J by 8 bases, with 14 bases of the junction left unmatched. The CDR3 covers 15 residues. Using reference TRBV7-3 and TRBJ1-2 for the parts outside the CDR3, the full variable domain is GAGVSQTPSNKVTEKGKYVELRCDPISGHTALYWYRQSLGQGPEFLIYFQGTGAADDSGLPNDRFFAVRPEGSVSTLKIQRTERGDSAVYLCASSPQGVRDGGYTFGSGTRLTVV.

The J gene is TRBJ2-2, the V gene TRBV6-2 or TRBV6-3; possible D gene TRBD1, 5 bases. V lost 6 bases, J lost 1 base, and 15 bases lay in between. Germline V CDR1 and CDR2: MNHEY, SVGEGT. The CDR3 runs to 16 residues. For the CDR3, the DNA is TGTGCCAGCAGCCTCTGGGCCGACAGGAACACCGGGGAGCTGTTTTTT. Encoded protein: CASSLWADRNTGELFF.

The V gene is TRBV5-1, the J gene TRBJ2-3, with D hard to call. Germline V CDR1 and CDR2: SGHRS, YFSETQ. Trimming took off 1 base at V and 4 bases at J, with 16 bases between the two ends. CDR3 length equals 16 residues. CDR3 sequence: CASSLRTSPESDTQYF. CDR3 DNA sequence: TGCGCCAGCAGCTTGCGTACCAGCCCGGAGTCAGATACGCAGTATTTT. Combining the CDR3 with reference TRBV5-1 and TRBJ2-3 gives the whole variable domain KAGVTQTPRYLIKTRGQQVTLSCSPISGHRSVSWYQQTPGQGLQFLFEYFSETQRNKGNFPGRFSGRQFSNSRSEMNVSTLELGDSALYLCASSLRTSPESDTQYFGPGTRLTVL.